This TCR beta chain was retrieved from a study of TIL therapy for anti-PD-1-resistant metastatic lung cancer. Study details: Median tumor PD-L1 proportion score was roughly 6%.

Time point denoted: pre-treatment sample, taken before nivolumab and TIL therapy. This clone is a singleton in its sample. This was the immunoSEQ v3 assay. The table came from immunoSEQ multiplex PCR; TCRdb's copy has only in-frame clones and leaves some out. The data show about 44,000 clones, 79% seen once. Looked up from germline, CDR1 is SGHAT and CDR2 is FQNNGV. The V segment lost 5 bases and the J segment 1 base; nucleotides outside the gene matches: 7. This CDR3 region has 16 residues. The chain uses TRBV11-2 and TRBJ2-4, with TRBD1 matching 8 bases. The TCR originated in a man aged 65-85 years with non-small cell lung cancer. The sample was blood, taken at baseline. The CDR3 reads CASSAAGGSAKNIQYF. DNA for the CDR3: TGTGCCAGCAGCGCCGCAGGGGGCTCCGCCAAAAACATTCAGTACTTC.